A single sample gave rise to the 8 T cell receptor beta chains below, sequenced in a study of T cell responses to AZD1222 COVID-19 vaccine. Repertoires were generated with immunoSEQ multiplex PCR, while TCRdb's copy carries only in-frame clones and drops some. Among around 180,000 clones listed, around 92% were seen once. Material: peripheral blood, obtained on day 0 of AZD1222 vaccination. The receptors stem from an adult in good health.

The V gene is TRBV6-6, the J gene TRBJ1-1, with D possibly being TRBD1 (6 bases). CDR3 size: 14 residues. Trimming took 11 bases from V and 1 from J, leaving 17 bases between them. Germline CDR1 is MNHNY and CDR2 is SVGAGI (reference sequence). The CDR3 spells CAHAGAGRNTEAFF. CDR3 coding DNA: TGTGCCCACGCGGGGGCGGGGCGGAACACTGAAGCTTTCTTT.

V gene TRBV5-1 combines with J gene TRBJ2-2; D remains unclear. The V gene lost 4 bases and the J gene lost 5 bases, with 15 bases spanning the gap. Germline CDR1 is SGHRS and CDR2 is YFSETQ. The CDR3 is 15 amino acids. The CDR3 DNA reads TGCGCCAGCAGCCCCGCTCTCTCCGGGACCGGGGAGCTGTTTTTT. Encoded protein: CASSPALSGTGELFF.

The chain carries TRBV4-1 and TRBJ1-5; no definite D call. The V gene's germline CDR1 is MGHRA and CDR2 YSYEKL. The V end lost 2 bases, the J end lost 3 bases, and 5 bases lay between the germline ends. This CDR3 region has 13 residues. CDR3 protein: CASSQRSNQPQHF. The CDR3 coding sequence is TGCGCCAGCAGCCAAAGGTCCAATCAGCCCCAGCATTTT.

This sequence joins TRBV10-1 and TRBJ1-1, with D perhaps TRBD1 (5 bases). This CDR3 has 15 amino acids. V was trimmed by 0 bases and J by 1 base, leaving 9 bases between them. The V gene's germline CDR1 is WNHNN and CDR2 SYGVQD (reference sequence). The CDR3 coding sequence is TGCGCCAGCAGTGAGTCGCTGGGGCAGAACACTGAAGCTTTCTTT. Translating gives CASSESLGQNTEAFF.

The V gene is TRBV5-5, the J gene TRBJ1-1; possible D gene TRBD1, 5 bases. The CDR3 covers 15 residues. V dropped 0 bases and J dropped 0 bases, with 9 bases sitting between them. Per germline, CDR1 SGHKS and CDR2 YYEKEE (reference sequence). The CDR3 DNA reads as TGTGCCAGCAGCTTGGCCACAGGACTGAACACTGAAGCTTTCTTT. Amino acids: CASSLATGLNTEAFF. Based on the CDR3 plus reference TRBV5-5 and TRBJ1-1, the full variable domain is DAGVTQSPTHLIKTRGQQVTLRCSPISGHKSVSWYQQVLGQGPQFIFQYYEKEERGRGNFPDRFSARQFPNYSSELNVNALLLGDSALYLCASSLATGLNTEAFFGQGTRLTVV.

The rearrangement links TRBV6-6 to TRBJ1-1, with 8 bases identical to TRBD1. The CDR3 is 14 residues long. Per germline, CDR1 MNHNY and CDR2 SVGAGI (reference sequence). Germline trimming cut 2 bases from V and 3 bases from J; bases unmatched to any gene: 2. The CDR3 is CASSYQGAYTEAFF. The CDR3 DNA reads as TGTGCCAGCAGTTACCAGGGGGCCTACACTGAAGCTTTCTTT.

As DNA, the CDR3 is TGCAGTGCTAGAAAGGGCTACACCTTC. Its translation is CSARKGYTF. The chain employs TRBV20-1 and TRBJ1-2; D ambiguous. The germline gives CDR1 DFQATT, CDR2 SNEGSKA (reference sequence). V gave up 2 bases and J gave up 8 bases, with 3 bases separating them. CDR3 length: 9 residues.

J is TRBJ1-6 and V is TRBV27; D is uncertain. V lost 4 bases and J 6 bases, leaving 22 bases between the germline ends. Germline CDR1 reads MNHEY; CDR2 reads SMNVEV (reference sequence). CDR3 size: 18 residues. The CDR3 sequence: CASSSTSRPLRINSPLHF. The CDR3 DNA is TGTGCCAGCAGTTCAACCTCACGGCCCCTTCGGATTAATTCACCCCTCCACTTT.